Listed here are 27 T cell receptor beta chains from one sample, sequenced in a study of a mutant IDH1 vaccine in newly diagnosed glioma. Noted time point: week 23, last vaccination. With topical imiquimod, each dose of the vaccine consisted of 300 ug of mutant IDH1 20-mer peptide. Repertoires were generated with immunoSEQ multiplex PCR, while TCRdb's copy carries only in-frame clones and drops some. The repertoire has 55,000 or so clones, about four fifths of them found once; the top ten carry 6.2%. Their recognized antigens are unknown. The sequenced sample was PBMCs, obtained from a glioma patient whose treatment included an IDH1 peptide vaccine. The receptors come from a man aged 35 to 55 with glioma.

V gene TRBV4-1 combines with J gene TRBJ2-5; the D call may be TRBD1 or TRBD2 (5 bases each). Germline V gene data show CDR1 as MGHRA and CDR2 as YSYEKL. V shed 7 bases and J shed 2 bases, with 17 bases lying between them. CDR3 length: 15 amino acids. The CDR3 loop reads CASTRTPGPQETQYF. The CDR3 DNA reads as TGCGCCAGCACCAGAACCCCGGGACCTCAAGAGACCCAGTACTTC.

The J gene is TRBJ1-4, the V gene TRBV5-1, with D unresolved. The V end lost 7 bases, the J end lost 0 bases, and 7 bases lay between the germline ends. Germline lookup yields CDR1 SGHRS and CDR2 YFSETQ. The CDR3 is made up of 13 amino acids. The DNA for the CDR3 is TGCGCCAGCTCACTTGCAACTAATGAAAAACTGTTTTTT. This codes for CASSLATNEKLFF.

This rearrangement joins TRBV30 to TRBJ2-7, with 9 bases fitting TRBD1. Trimming at V came to 0 bases and at J to 8 bases, leaving 8 bases not matched to a gene. The CDR3 covers 14 residues. The V gene's germline CDR1 is GTSNPN and CDR2 SVGIG (reference sequence). The CDR3 reads CAWSVRGQGIQQYF. The CDR3 DNA follows: TGTGCCTGGAGTGTACGGGGACAGGGTATCCAGCAGTACTTC. The entire variable domain, with the rest obtained from reference TRBV30 and TRBJ2-7, is as follows: SQTIHQWPATLVQPVGSPLSLECTVEGTSNPNLYWYRQAAGRGLQLLFYSVGIGQISSEVPQNLSASRPQDRQFILSSKKLLLSDSGFYLCAWSVRGQGIQQYFGPGTRLTVT.

The rearrangement joins TRBV19 to TRBJ2-7, with 7 bases fitting TRBD1. CDR1 is LNHDA and CDR2 is SQIVND in the germline V gene (reference sequence). CDR3 length: 12 residues. After removal of 10 bases from V and 2 bases from J, the junction contained 5 bases not matched to a gene. The CDR3 nucleotides are TGTGCCACAAGGGACAGAGCCTACGAGCAGTACTTC. Protein product: CATRDRAYEQYF.

The J gene is TRBJ1-6, the V gene TRBV2; 8 nucleotides match TRBD1. In germline, CDR1 is SNHLY, CDR2 FYNNEI. This CDR3 spans 15 amino acids. V shed 4 bases and J 4 bases; nucleotides not matched to a gene: 3. CDR3 DNA sequence: TGTGCCAGCAGTGTTCAGGGGGCGTATAATTCACCCCTCCACTTT. Encoded protein: CASSVQGAYNSPLHF.

This clone has just a few counts. This specimen includes other DNA sequences encoding the same CDR3. The gene calls are TRBV5-1 and TRBJ1-5; D remains unclear. The CDR3 runs to 14 residues. CDR1 is SGHRS, CDR2 YFSETQ, per germline. The germline V and J ends were trimmed by 4 bases and 2 bases, with 10 bases remaining between them. CDR3 DNA: TGCGCCAGCAGCCTCGAGGGAGGCAATCAGCCCCAGCATTTT. Translation gives CASSLEGGNQPQHF.

This rearrangement joins TRBV9 to TRBJ1-3; the D is unclear. With 5 bases removed from V and 2 bases from J, the gap between germline ends came to 8 bases. The length of the CDR3 is 13 residues. CDR1 and CDR2 from the germline V gene are SGDLS and YYNGEE. For the CDR3, the DNA is TGTGCCAGCAGACCGGTAACTGGAAACACCATATATTTT. Amino acid sequence: CASRPVTGNTIYF.

This clone has a single count. The rearrangement joins TRBV5-4 to TRBJ1-6; TRBD1 might be the D (6 bases). Per the germline V gene, CDR1 is SGHNT and CDR2 is YYREEE (reference sequence). This CDR3 spans 13 amino acids. Trimming left V 4 bases short and J 8 bases short, with 10 bases between. CDR3 protein: CASSRQGYSPLHF. In DNA form, the CDR3 reads TGTGCCAGCAGCAGGCAGGGGTATTCACCCCTCCACTTT.

The rearrangement joins TRBV4-1 to TRBJ1-2; D not certain. The CDR3 length is 17 residues. The V end was cut by 4 bases, the J end by 0 bases, with 18 bases between. CDR1 and CDR2 (germline): MGHRA, YSYEKL. The DNA of the CDR3 is TGCGCCAGCAGCCCGAGGGCAGGTACCTCAGCTAACTATGGCTACACCTTC. Translating it yields CASSPRAGTSANYGYTF.

The chain joins TRBV27 to TRBJ1-2; D perhaps matches TRBD1 (5 bases). The CDR3 contains 15 residues. V was cut by 5 bases and J by 7 bases, with 20 bases left in between. In germline, CDR1 is MNHEY, CDR2 SMNVEV (reference sequence). The CDR3: CASSPSRGRRFGYTF. The CDR3 region has the DNA TGTGCCAGCAGTCCCAGCCGGGGCAGGAGGTTTGGCTACACCTTC.

V is TRBV11-2 and J is TRBJ2-3; D not resolved. The germline gives CDR1 SGHAT, CDR2 FQNNGV. V lost 0 bases and J lost 5, with 6 bases in between. The CDR3 runs 13 residues. The CDR3 region has the DNA TGTGCCAGCAGCTTAGAGTGGGAAGATACGCAGTATTTT. Its translation is CASSLEWEDTQYF. The complete variable domain, with remaining parts taken from reference TRBV11-2 and TRBJ2-3, reads EAGVAQSPRYKIIEKRQSVAFWCNPISGHATLYWYQQILGQGPKLLIQFQNNGVVDDSQLPKDRFSAERLKGVDSTLKIQPAKLEDSAVYLCASSLEWEDTQYFGPGTRLTVL.

The chain uses TRBV29-1 and TRBJ1-3; 7 positions match TRBD1. Per germline, CDR1 SQVTM and CDR2 ANQGSEA. Trimming took 2 bases from V and 4 from J; bases not matched to a gene: 5. This CDR3 is 14 amino acids long. CDR3 bases: TGCAGCGTTGAAACGTTCAGGGGGGGAAACACCATATATTTT. Amino acid sequence: CSVETFRGGNTIYF.

V usage is TRBV2 and J usage is TRBJ2-7; D is uncertain. The CDR3 covers 12 residues. The V end was cut by 6 bases, the J end by 6 bases, with 12 bases between. Germline CDR1 reads SNHLY; CDR2 reads FYNNEI. The CDR3 bases are TGTGCCAGCAGGGACGATAGGGTCGAGCAGTACTTC. This translates into CASRDDRVEQYF. The whole variable domain, filled in from reference TRBV2 and TRBJ2-7, reads EPEVTQTPSHQVTQMGQEVILRCVPISNHLYFYWYRQILGQKVEFLVSFYNNEISEKSEIFDDQFSVERPDGSNFTLKIRSTKLEDSAMYFCASRDDRVEQYFGPGTRLTVT.

The chain recombines TRBV7-2 with TRBJ2-7, with TRBD2 as a possible D gene (5 bases). The CDR3 runs 15 residues. Germline CDR1 is SGHTA and CDR2 is FQGNSA. Trimming removed 4 bases from V and 0 bases from J, with 13 bases in between. CDR3 sequence: CASSSLDLASYEQYF. The CDR3 DNA is TGTGCCAGCAGCTCCCTGGACTTGGCCTCCTACGAGCAGTACTTC.

This clone was found a few times. The genes are TRBV5-4 and TRBJ2-3, with D unresolved. The CDR3 has 12 residues. V lost 4 bases to trimming and J lost 0 bases, with 3 bases between them. Germline lookup yields CDR1 SGHNT and CDR2 YYREEE (reference sequence). The CDR3 loop is CASSISTDTQYF. In DNA, the CDR3 is TGTGCCAGCAGCATTAGCACAGATACGCAGTATTTT.

This rearrangement joins TRBV29-1 to TRBJ1-5; no firm D call. With 2 bases removed from V and 4 bases from J, the gap between germline ends came to 9 bases. Germline V gene data show CDR1 as SQVTM and CDR2 as ANQGSEA. The CDR3 sequence is 13 residues long. The CDR3 spells CSVEPGLNQPQHF. The CDR3 region has the DNA TGCAGCGTTGAACCCGGGCTAAATCAGCCCCAGCATTTT.

V is TRBV4-1 and J is TRBJ2-3; D call uncertain. Germline lookup yields CDR1 MGHRA and CDR2 YSYEKL. V lost 1 base to trimming and J lost 4 bases, with 6 bases between them. The CDR3 runs 13 residues. The CDR3 DNA sequence: TGCGCCAGCAGCCAAGTGGCCCCAGATACGCAGTATTTT. It translates to CASSQVAPDTQYF.

This clone was seen once. The chain carries TRBV7-8 and TRBJ1-6, with no clear D. V was clipped by 5 bases and J by 5 bases, with 13 bases between them. CDR3 length: 15 residues. The germline CDR1 and CDR2 sequences are SGHVS and FQNEAQ. Here the CDR3 reads CASSHREGDNSPLHF. The DNA of the CDR3 is TGTGCCAGCAGCCACCGGGAAGGCGATAATTCACCCCTCCACTTT. Together with reference TRBV7-8 and TRBJ1-6, the CDR3 gives the full variable domain: GAGVSQSPRYKVAKRGQDVALRCDPISGHVSLFWYQQALGQGPEFLTYFQNEAQLDKSGLPSDRFFAERPEGSVSTLKIQRTQQEDSAVYLCASSHREGDNSPLHFGNGTRLTVT.

The rearrangement joins TRBV27 to TRBJ1-6; D is unresolved. V was trimmed by 5 bases and J by 8 bases, leaving 10 bases between them. This CDR3 spans 13 amino acids. Germline V gene lookup returns CDR1 MNHEY and CDR2 SMNVEV (reference sequence). The DNA of the CDR3 is TGTGCCAGCAGTCAGTCGAGGGATTCACCCCTCCACTTT. This sequence encodes CASSQSRDSPLHF.

V gene TRBV5-1 combines with J gene TRBJ1-6; the match to TRBD1 covers 11 bases. This CDR3 spans 15 amino acids. With 4 bases clipped from V and 5 bases from J, the junction kept 2 bases outside the gene matches. Germline assignment: CDR1 SGHRS and CDR2 YFSETQ. CDR3 loop: CASSPGQGDNSPLHF. In nucleotides, the CDR3 is TGCGCCAGCAGCCCGGGACAGGGGGATAATTCACCCCTCCACTTT.

The gene calls are TRBV6-5 and TRBJ1-2; 9 bases fit TRBD1. CDR1 is MNHEY, CDR2 SVGAGI, per germline. The CDR3 is 12 amino acids. The V gene end was trimmed by 5 bases and the J gene end by 6 bases; junction bases not matched to a gene: 1. As DNA, the CDR3 is TGTGCCAGCAGTCGGACAGGGGATGGCTACACCTTC. It encodes CASSRTGDGYTF.

The chain links TRBV5-1 to TRBJ1-2; 10 bases line up with TRBD1. The V and J ends lost 4 bases and 10 bases, in that order; junction bases with no gene match: 7. The length of the CDR3 is 13 residues. Germline loops: CDR1 SGHRS, CDR2 YFSETQ. The CDR3 protein is CASSPGQGLTYTF. The DNA of the CDR3 is TGCGCCAGCAGCCCGGGACAGGGGCTGACCTACACCTTC. Using reference TRBV5-1 and TRBJ1-2 for the parts outside the CDR3, the full variable domain is KAGVTQTPRYLIKTRGQQVTLSCSPISGHRSVSWYQQTPGQGLQFLFEYFSETQRNKGNFPGRFSGRQFSNSRSEMNVSTLELGDSALYLCASSPGQGLTYTFGSGTRLTVV.

The chain couples TRBV15 to TRBJ1-1, with TRBD1 matching over 7 bases. The CDR3 runs 14 residues. Germline V gene sequence: CDR1 LNHNV, CDR2 YYDKDF (reference sequence). The trim removed 5 bases at V and 6 bases at J, leaving 9 bases unmatched. The CDR3 region is CATSPRQGTSEAFF. The CDR3 DNA is TGTGCCACCAGCCCTCGACAGGGTACTTCTGAAGCTTTCTTT.

The gene calls are TRBV25-1 and TRBJ1-6; 8 positions match TRBD1. The CDR3 length is 15 residues. Germline lookup yields CDR1 MGHDK and CDR2 SYGVNS. Unmatched junction bases numbered 11, after V lost 7 bases and J lost 9 bases. Written as DNA, the CDR3 is TGTGCCAGCAAGGGATTTTCAGGGGGCGGTTCACCCCTCCACTTT. Translated, it gives CASKGFSGGGSPLHF.

The chain is built from TRBV27 and TRBJ1-6; D is undetermined. Germline loops: CDR1 MNHEY, CDR2 SMNVEV (reference sequence). This CDR3 comprises 12 residues. V was pared by 6 bases and J by 10 bases, with 10 bases between. In DNA form, the CDR3 reads TGTGCCAGCAGCGGTATGGGATCACCCCTCCACTTT. As protein: CASSGMGSPLHF.

In this sample, this clone turned up once. The chain couples TRBV18 to TRBJ2-7; D unresolved. Per the germline V gene, CDR1 is KGHSH and CDR2 is LQKENI. This CDR3 comprises 14 residues. The V end lost 2 bases, the J end lost 6 bases, and 14 bases lay between the germline ends. CDR3 loop: CASSPSGTQGEQYF. Here the CDR3 DNA reads TGTGCCAGCTCACCAAGTGGAACCCAAGGCGAGCAGTACTTC.

The genes are TRBV20-1 and TRBJ1-1; 9 bases fit TRBD1. The CDR3 is 11 residues long. Germline V gene lookup returns CDR1 DFQATT and CDR2 SNEGSKA (reference sequence). The ends lost 6 bases at V and 10 bases at J; junction bases unmatched: 6. The CDR3 sequence is CSASRTGAAFF. In DNA, the CDR3 is TGCAGTGCAAGCCGGACAGGGGCAGCTTTCTTT.